The rows below give T cell receptor beta chains drawn from one sample of a study of blood T cell repertoires in COVID-19. The method was immunoSEQ multiplex PCR; TCRdb's version includes in-frame clones alone and lacks a portion of them. The sample shows about 130,000 clones, more than 80% of them seen only once. Sequencing was done on a sample of PBMCs or T cells enriched from blood (not recorded which). Every receptor here comes from a man between 50 and 59 years old who had recovered from COVID-19. The CDR3 runs from the conserved cysteine through the conserved F or W. The D gene is left open where the match is weak. The size field is filled for only some rows; it gives once, few, many or a size class.

>TRBV27|TRBJ2-6|TRBD1|-
CASSLYRDSYSGANVLTF
TGTGCCAGCAGTTTATACCGGGACAGCTACTCTGGGGCCAACGTCCTGACTTTC
>TRBV4-3|TRBJ2-1|TRBD2|few
CASSRDGLAGDGDEQFF
TGCGCCAGCAGCCGAGACGGACTAGCGGGAGATGGCGATGAGCAGTTCTTC
>TRBV27|TRBJ2-3|-|-
CASSLSMAADTQYF
TGTGCCAGCAGTTTATCGATGGCGGCAGATACGCAGTATTTT
>TRBV7-2|TRBJ1-2|-|-
CASSLSGGGCYGYTF
TGTGCCAGCAGCTTGTCGGGGGGCGGTTGCTATGGCTACACCTTC
>TRBV25-1|TRBJ1-1|-|-
CASSDLWGGGAFF
TGTGCCAGCAGTGATCTTTGGGGCGGGGGAGCTTTCTTT
>TRBV3-1/TRBV3-2|TRBJ1-2|TRBD1|-
CASSHVRGDRERWDYGYTF
TGTGCCAGCAGCCACGTTAGAGGGGACAGGGAGAGGTGGGACTATGGCTACACCTTC
>TRBV19|TRBJ1-5|-|-
CASTALLPHQPQHF
TGTGCCAGTACCGCGTTACTACCTCATCAGCCCCAGCATTTT
>TRBV5-4|TRBJ1-6|TRBD1|-
CASSPGTDDNSPLHF
TGTGCCAGCAGCCCCGGGACAGACGATAATTCACCCCTCCACTTT
>TRBV4-1|TRBJ1-2|-|-
CASSQDTVSRGGYGYTF
TGCGCCAGCAGCCAAGATACCGTGTCCCGCGGAGGCTATGGCTACACCTTC
>TRBV28|TRBJ1-2|-|-
CASSGSTYGYTF
TGTGCCAGCAGCGGGAGTACGTATGGCTACACCTTC
>TRBV4-3|TRBJ2-1|TRBD2|few
CASSQVPGGESLEQFF
TGCGCCAGCAGCCAAGTCCCCGGGGGGGAAAGCCTCGAGCAGTTCTTC
>TRBV9|TRBJ1-3|TRBD1|-
CASSHNRGSGNTIYF
TGTGCCAGCAGCCACAACAGGGGATCAGGAAACACCATATATTTT
>TRBV12-3/TRBV12-4|TRBJ1-3|-|-
CASSPAYTIYF
TGTGCCAGCAGTCCCGCGTACACCATATATTTT
>TRBV19|TRBJ1-5|TRBD1|-
CASSKGSRDRGNQPQHF
TGTGCCAGTAGTAAAGGAAGCCGGGACAGGGGAAATCAGCCCCAGCATTTT
>TRBV7-9|TRBJ2-2|TRBD2|-
CASITSGANGELFF
TGTGCCAGCATCACTAGCGGGGCTAACGGGGAGCTGTTTTTT
>TRBV29-1|TRBJ1-2|TRBD1|-
CSVEGTGTGYTF
TGCAGCGTTGAAGGGACAGGGACGGGCTACACCTTC
>TRBV6-5|TRBJ1-3|-|-
CASSYGGENTIYF
TGTGCCAGCAGTTACGGCGGGGAAAACACCATATATTTT
>TRBV5-4|TRBJ1-1|-|-
CASSFRQNLNTEAFF
TGTGCCAGCAGCTTCCGACAGAACCTTAACACTGAAGCTTTCTTT
>TRBV7-6|TRBJ1-6|-|-
CASSPRSSYNSPLHF
TGTGCCAGCAGCCCGAGGAGCTCCTATAATTCACCCCTCCACTTT
>TRBV30|TRBJ2-1|-|-
CAWDKESSYNEQFF
TGTGCCTGGGATAAGGAGTCCTCCTACAATGAGCAGTTCTTC
>TRBV6-5|TRBJ1-2|TRBD1|once
CASSYGGQGPYGYTF
TGTGCCAGCAGTTACGGGGGACAGGGGCCCTATGGCTACACCTTC
>TRBV29-1|TRBJ2-5|-|-
CSVEDRRETQYF
TGCAGCGTTGAAGATCGGAGAGAGACCCAGTACTTC
>TRBV10-2|TRBJ2-7|-|-
CASSLASSYEQYF
TGCGCCAGCAGCCTAGCGAGCTCCTACGAGCAGTACTTC
>TRBV5-1|TRBJ1-2|TRBD1|once
CASSFITGADGYTF
TGCGCCAGCAGCTTCATCACAGGGGCGGATGGCTACACCTTC
>TRBV24-1|TRBJ1-2|-|-
CATSDRDSYGYTF
TGTGCCACCAGTGACCGGGACTCGTATGGCTACACCTTC
>TRBV27|TRBJ1-2|TRBD1|-
CASSTRTGRSYTF
TGTGCCAGCAGTACCAGGACAGGGCGTAGCTACACCTTC
>TRBV2|TRBJ2-1|TRBD1|-
CASSGQQGALRNEQFF
TGTGCCAGCAGTGGACAACAGGGGGCATTGAGAAATGAGCAGTTCTTC
>TRBV30|TRBJ1-3|TRBD1|-
CAWSAGTAGGNTIYF
TGTGCCTGGAGTGCGGGGACAGCCGGGGGAAACACCATATATTTT
>TRBV14|TRBJ1-3|TRBD1|-
CASSFRTGGNTIYF
TGTGCCAGCAGCTTTCGGACAGGGGGAAACACCATATATTTT
>TRBV19|TRBJ2-3|TRBD2|-
CASSTTSGGALGPDTQYF
TGTGCCAGTAGTACGACTAGCGGGGGGGCTCTTGGCCCAGATACGCAGTATTTT
>TRBV20-1|TRBJ2-3|TRBD2|-
CSASTLADIWDTQYF
TGCAGTGCTAGTACACTAGCGGACATTTGGGATACGCAGTATTTT
>TRBV14|TRBJ1-2|-|-
CASSQLTGPRYGYTF
TGTGCCAGCAGCCAATTAACAGGGCCTAGGTATGGCTACACCTTC
>TRBV5-5|TRBJ1-2|-|-
CASSYRAYYGYTF
TGTGCCAGCAGCTACAGGGCCTACTATGGCTACACCTTC
>TRBV7-9|TRBJ1-1|-|-
CASSLAGDTEAFF
TGTGCCAGCAGCTTAGCAGGGGACACTGAAGCTTTCTTT
>TRBV7-9|TRBJ1-1|TRBD1|few
CASSPFQGEYTEAFF
TGTGCCAGCAGCCCATTCCAGGGGGAGTACACTGAAGCTTTCTTT
>TRBV23-1|TRBJ1-4|-|once
CASSQSRAGATMGNEKLFF
TGCGCCAGCAGTCAATCGAGGGCAGGGGCCACGATGGGTAATGAAAAACTGTTTTTT
>TRBV28|TRBJ2-7|TRBD1|-
CASSLFQFGTGEYEQYF
TGTGCCAGCAGTTTATTCCAGTTCGGGACAGGAGAATACGAGCAGTACTTC
>TRBV5-1|TRBJ2-1|-|-
CASSPGNLAYNEQFF
TGCGCCAGCAGCCCCGGGAACCTCGCCTACAATGAGCAGTTCTTC
>TRBV7-8|TRBJ2-1|TRBD2|once
CASSLVFSGSYNEQFF
TGTGCCAGCAGCTTAGTCTTTAGCGGGAGCTACAATGAGCAGTTCTTC
>TRBV27|TRBJ1-5|-|-
CASSLRPSRASNQPQHF
TGTGCCAGCAGTTTACGCCCCTCCAGGGCTAGCAATCAGCCCCAGCATTTT
>TRBV27|TRBJ1-6|TRBD1|-
CASSLGQAYNSPLHF
TGTGCCAGCAGTTTAGGACAGGCCTATAATTCACCCCTCCACTTT
>TRBV3-1/TRBV3-2|TRBJ1-1|-|-
CASSQGGEAFF
TGTGCCAGCAGCCAAGGGGGGGAGGCTTTCTTT
>TRBV7-6|TRBJ1-3|-|-
CASSLGTGGHRNTIYF
TGTGCCAGCAGCTTGGGGACGGGAGGACACAGAAACACCATATATTTT